This TCR beta chain was captured in a study of shared clonotypes between healthy human individuals. Each subset's genomic DNA was split evenly across several immunoSEQ plates. Authors' processing steps: For the immunoSEQ data, sequences were junction-only without quality scores, so filtering differed. Here immunoSEQ multiplex PCR was the method, and the copy in TCRdb shows in-frame clones only, minus some. V, J and clone size derive from that table, while D and trimming were established from the DNA sequence. Altogether about 2 million clones are present, roughly 94% being singletons, with the ten largest covering approximately 0.13%. About this clone: Different DNA sequences within this sample yield the same CDR3.

The V end was cut by 0 bases, the J end by 5 bases, with 2 bases between. From germline, CDR1 is GTSNPN and CDR2 SVGIG (reference sequence). This CDR3 region has 11 residues. The TCR comes from a man aged 18-30 years in good health. The source material was naive CD4+ T cells sorted from blood. Subset described: CD45RA+ positively selected. This chain joins TRBV30 and TRBJ2-1; D is ambiguous. The CDR3 bases are TGTGCCTGGAGTGTTAACAATGAGCAGTTCTTC. Amino acids: CAWSVNNEQFF.